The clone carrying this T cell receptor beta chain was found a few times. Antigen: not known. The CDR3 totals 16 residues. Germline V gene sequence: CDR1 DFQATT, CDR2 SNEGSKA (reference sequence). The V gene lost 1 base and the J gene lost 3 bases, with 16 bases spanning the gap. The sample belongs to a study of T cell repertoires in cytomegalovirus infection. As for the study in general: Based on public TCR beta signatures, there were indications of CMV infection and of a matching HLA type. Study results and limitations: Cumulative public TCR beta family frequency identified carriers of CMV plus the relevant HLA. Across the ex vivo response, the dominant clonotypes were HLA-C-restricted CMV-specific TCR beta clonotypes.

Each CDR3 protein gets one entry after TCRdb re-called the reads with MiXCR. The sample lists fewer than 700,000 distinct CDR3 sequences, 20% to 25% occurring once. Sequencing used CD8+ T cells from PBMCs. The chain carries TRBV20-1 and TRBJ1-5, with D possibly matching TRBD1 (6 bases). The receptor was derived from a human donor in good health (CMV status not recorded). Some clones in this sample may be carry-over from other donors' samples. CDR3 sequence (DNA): TGCAGTGCTAGAGGGGGGCTTCCACGGCCCAATCAGCCCCAGCATTTT. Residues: CSARGGLPRPNQPQHF.